Included here is one TCR beta chain sequence, with context. This entry is derived from a study of blood T cell repertoires in COVID-19. The overall study: Researchers got acute and convalescent COVID-19 samples from the United States, Italy and Spain. The analysed material was cDNA or gDNA that came from T cells, B-cell-depleted T cells, or PBMCs.

The CDR3 is 15 amino acids. Germline V CDR1 and CDR2: SGHDT, YYEEEE. Trimming stripped 5 bases from V and 6 bases from J, with 15 bases between. In the study's own analysis: Reference gene primer amplification in the assay estimated nucleated cell counts. TCRdb keeps only in-frame clones here, not all; method: immunoSEQ multiplex PCR. V, J and clone size derive from that table, while D and trimming were established from the DNA sequence. This sample has approximately 67,000 clones, with around 87% found just once. The chain joins TRBV5-6 to TRBJ1-6, with TRBD1 as a possible D gene (6 bases). The receptor was derived from a man aged 50 to 59 with active COVID-19. The specimen sequenced was peripheral blood. This CDR3 is CASRLGGAGNSPLHF. The CDR3 region has the DNA TGTGCCAGCAGGCTCGGGGGGGCAGGTAATTCACCCCTCCACTTT.